The clone carrying this T cell receptor beta chain was counted at least ten times. Its specificity is not known. All sequencing subjects had displayed CD8+CD57+ cell expansion on flow cytometry. Severe acquired aplastic anemia was present in every patient. By the time of blood sampling, patients had still received no therapy. CDR3 and TCR beta VDJ profiling relied on genomic DNA as the template. Using its own MiXCR run on the reads, TCRdb lists one record per CDR3 protein. The sample has about 180,000 distinct CDR3 sequences; 40% to 50% are singletons. This sample was included in a study of CD8+CD57+ T cells in acquired aplastic anemia. In the study overall: Average DNA yield from sorted CD4+ and CD8+ cells was approximately 3.2 ug.

V was cut by 8 bases and J by 2 bases, with 13 bases left in between. The CDR3 spans 14 residues. The germline gives CDR1 ENHRY, CDR2 SYGVKD. Broader study findings: Overlap between patients and controls comprised just under 30 CD8+ CDR3 sequences.

The chain has TRBV10-3 and TRBJ1-5, with D tentatively TRBD1 (5 bases). The receptor was isolated from a human donor with aplastic anemia. Sequencing input: sorted CD4+, CD8+, or CD8+CD57+ T cells (not recorded which) from PBMCs. CDR3 region: CAIWGGAGNQPQHF. The CDR3 nucleotides read TGTGCCATCTGGGGCGGGGCGGGCAATCAGCCCCAGCATTTT.